Each of the 19 T cell receptor beta chains below was sequenced from the same sample in a study of cytomegalovirus exposure and HLA in healthy donors. With 60 Vbeta and 13 Jbeta primers, the PCR was carried out. Produced via immunoSEQ multiplex PCR; TCRdb's table is partial and in-frame only. Of 210,000 or so clones listed, roughly 78% were seen once; the top ten hold under 0.6%. The sequenced sample consisted of PBMCs. These receptors all stem from a boy aged 10-17 years in good health and CMV-seronegative.

V and J are TRBV9 and TRBJ1-1, with a tentative D call TRBD1 (5 bases). Germline V lookup: CDR1 SGDLS, CDR2 YYNGEE. V was trimmed by 3 bases and J by 11 bases, leaving 14 bases between them. The CDR3 covers 12 residues. This chain's CDR3 is CASSGSGYRAFF. CDR3 bases: TGTGCCAGCAGCGGATCAGGGTATAGGGCTTTCTTT. The complete variable domain, with remaining parts taken from reference TRBV9 and TRBJ1-1, reads DSGVTQTPKHLITATGQRVTLRCSPRSGDLSVYWYQQSLDQGLQFLIQYYNGEERAKGNILERFSAQQFPDLHSELNLSSLELGDSALYFCASSGSGYRAFFGQGTRLTVV.

This chain connects TRBV11-3 to TRBJ2-3; 8 nucleotides agree with TRBD2. This CDR3 is built from 12 residues. Per the germline V gene, CDR1 is SGHNT and CDR2 is YENEEA. The CDR3 loop reads CAVRGETDTQYF. The CDR3 DNA reads TGTGCTGTGCGGGGGGAAACAGATACGCAGTATTTT.

This chain joins TRBV27 and TRBJ1-6, with 10 positions matching TRBD1. The CDR3 covers 16 residues. With 8 bases clipped from V and 8 bases from J, the junction kept 12 bases outside the gene matches. Per germline, CDR1 MNHEY and CDR2 SMNVEV (reference sequence). CDR3 amino acids: CASGNGPGQGDSPLHF. DNA for the CDR3: TGTGCCAGCGGTAATGGACCAGGACAGGGGGATTCACCCCTCCACTTT.

The J gene is TRBJ2-7, the V gene TRBV5-4; TRBD2 aligns across 9 bases. CDR1 and CDR2 (germline): SGHNT, YYREEE (reference sequence). This CDR3 comprises 13 residues. With 4 bases clipped from V and 5 bases from J, the junction kept 4 bases outside the gene matches. The CDR3 here is CASSGGTSNEQYF. The CDR3 region has the DNA TGTGCCAGCAGCGGGGGGACTAGCAACGAGCAGTACTTC.

This clone was counted once. The V call is TRBV11-1, the J call TRBJ2-7, with TRBD2 matching 10 bases. The CDR3 is made up of 15 amino acids. The V gene's germline CDR1 is SGHAT and CDR2 FQDESV (reference sequence). The V gene end was trimmed by 5 bases and the J gene end by 4 bases; junction bases not matched to a gene: 8. CDR3: CASSHERGGRYEQYF. The CDR3 bases are TGTGCCAGCAGCCACGAGCGGGGGGGCCGGTACGAGCAGTACTTC.

This sequence joins TRBV10-3 and TRBJ2-1, with D possibly being TRBD1 (6 bases). Germline assignment: CDR1 ENHRY and CDR2 SYGVKD. The CDR3 totals 14 residues. The V end was cut by 2 bases, the J end by 4 bases, with 9 bases between. The CDR3 nucleotides are TGTGCCATCAGTGAGGGACAGCTTTACAATGAGCAGTTCTTC. Its translation is CAISEGQLYNEQFF.

This clone was seen a few times. This rearrangement joins TRBV30 to TRBJ2-5; perhaps TRBD2 as D (6 bases). V lost 5 bases to trimming and J lost 2 bases, with 18 bases between them. This CDR3 is 15 amino acids long. CDR1 GTSNPN and CDR2 SVGIG come from the germline V gene (reference sequence). This CDR3 reads CAWSNQGLVQETQYF. The CDR3, as DNA: TGTGCCTGGTCGAACCAGGGACTCGTACAAGAGACCCAGTACTTC.

CDR3 in amino acids: CASSQERGFVELFF. Here the CDR3 DNA reads TGCGCCAGCAGCCAAGAACGGGGGTTCGTTGAACTGTTTTTT. This chain links TRBV4-1 with TRBJ1-4, with D possibly TRBD1 on 5 matching bases. V was cut by 0 bases and J by 12 bases, with 14 bases left in between. Per germline, CDR1 MGHRA and CDR2 YSYEKL. The CDR3 has 14 residues.

V is TRBV5-4 and J is TRBJ2-5; no clear D gene. Germline values: CDR1 SGHNT, CDR2 YYREEE (reference sequence). V was pared by 0 bases and J by 2 bases, with 11 bases between. The CDR3 runs 15 residues. CDR3 in DNA: TGTGCCAGCAGCTTGGATGGCAGGAATCAAGAGACCCAGTACTTC. Residues: CASSLDGRNQETQYF. The complete variable domain, with remaining parts taken from reference TRBV5-4 and TRBJ2-5, reads ETGVTQSPTHLIKTRGQQVTLRCSSQSGHNTVSWYQQALGQGPQFIFQYYREEENGRGNFPPRFSGLQFPNYSSELNVNALELDDSALYLCASSLDGRNQETQYFGPGTRLLVL.

The rearrangement uses TRBV7-6 and TRBJ2-5, with TRBD2 identical over 12 bases. The V and J ends lost 6 bases and 9 bases, in that order; junction bases with no gene match: 11. The CDR3 extends over 15 amino acids. Per the germline V gene, CDR1 is SGHVS and CDR2 is FNYEAQ. DNA of the CDR3: TGTGCCAGCAGGCCTCTAGCGGGGGGGCCGGGGGCCCAGTACTTC. This gives the protein CASRPLAGGPGAQYF. Looking up the rest from reference TRBV7-6 and TRBJ2-5 gives the full variable domain: GAGVSQSPRYKVTKRGQDVALRCDPISGHVSLYWYRQALGQGPEFLTYFNYEAQQDKSGLPNDRFSAERPEGSISTLTIQRTEQRDSAMYRCASRPLAGGPGAQYFGPGTRLLVL.

The chain has TRBV7-2 and TRBJ2-1; TRBD1 aligns across 9 bases. Germline V lookup: CDR1 SGHTA, CDR2 FQGNSA. Trimming removed 1 base from V and 0 bases from J; junction bases left unmatched: 7. The CDR3 is made up of 18 amino acids. CDR3 DNA sequence: TGTGCCAGCAGCTTAGACGGGACAGGGTGGGTCTCCTACAATGAGCAGTTCTTC. As protein: CASSLDGTGWVSYNEQFF.

The DNA of the CDR3 is TGCGCCAGCAGCCCATCCAGGGGCAACTATGGCTACACCTTC. Translation gives CASSPSRGNYGYTF. The chain recombines TRBV5-1 with TRBJ1-2, with D tentatively TRBD1 (6 bases). There are 14 residues in the CDR3. From germline, CDR1 is SGHRS and CDR2 YFSETQ. Trimming left V 4 bases short and J 2 bases short, with 12 bases between.

This chain joins TRBV6-1 and TRBJ2-7; D is perhaps TRBD1 (5 bases). Germline CDR1 is MNHNS and CDR2 is SASEGT. The CDR3 contains 13 residues. Trimming stripped 6 bases from V and 5 bases from J, with 14 bases between. CDR3 sequence (DNA): TGTGCCAGCAGCGACCAAAGGGGAAACGAGCAGTACTTC. It specifies CASSDQRGNEQYF.

This rearrangement joins TRBV11-3 to TRBJ1-1; 9 bases fit TRBD1. Germline loops: CDR1 SGHNT, CDR2 YENEEA. V lost 5 bases and J lost 4; bases outside the gene matches: 11. The CDR3 totals 16 residues. The CDR3 sequence is CASSTRDRVLITEAFF. The CDR3 nucleotides are TGTGCCAGCAGCACCCGGGACAGGGTCTTGATCACTGAAGCTTTCTTT.

As concerns this clone: The same CDR3 can be traced to other DNA sequences in this sample. This chain links TRBV7-3 with TRBJ2-2; TRBD1 is a possible D gene (5 bases). This CDR3 is 13 amino acids long. CDR1 and CDR2 from the germline V gene are SGHTA and FQGTGA. The V gene lost 2 bases and the J gene lost 4 bases, with 5 bases spanning the gap. This CDR3 reads CASSLQGTGELFF. As DNA, the CDR3 is TGTGCCAGCAGCTTACAGGGCACCGGGGAGCTGTTTTTT.

The chain carries TRBV18 and TRBJ2-7; D is undetermined. Germline assignment: CDR1 KGHSH and CDR2 LQKENI. The CDR3 length is 13 residues. Trimming shortened V by 3 bases and J by 3 bases, and 9 bases separated the two germline ends. The CDR3 nucleotides read TGTGCCAGCTCACCTCAAAGCAACTACGAGCAGTACTTC. Translation gives CASSPQSNYEQYF.

This clone was observed at least ten times. This chain joins TRBV6-1 and TRBJ1-5; 7 positions agree with TRBD1. CDR1 is MNHNS, CDR2 SASEGT, per germline. With 10 bases clipped from V and 7 bases from J, the junction kept 10 bases outside the gene matches. This CDR3 is built from 13 residues. As DNA, the CDR3 is TGTGCCACTACCACAGGGGAAAGCCAGCCCCAGCATTTT. Translating it yields CATTTGESQPQHF.

This chain joins TRBV5-1 and TRBJ2-7, with D possibly matching TRBD1 (6 bases). Germline CDR1 reads SGHRS; CDR2 reads YFSETQ. The germline V and J ends were trimmed by 7 bases and 5 bases, with 43 bases remaining between them. The CDR3 spans 22 residues. In DNA form, the CDR3 reads TGCGCCAGCGGTCGAGTACGGACAGCACTACCGCTACGGACTGGAGGTGCGGACGAGCAGTACTTC. It translates to CASGRVRTALPLRTGGADEQYF.

This sequence joins TRBV18 and TRBJ1-1, with D tentatively TRBD1 (5 bases). The V and J ends lost 2 bases and 4 bases respectively, with 17 bases between them. The length of the CDR3 is 16 residues. Germline CDR1 is KGHSH and CDR2 is LQKENI. This CDR3 reads CASSPSDTRRTTEAFF. CDR3 DNA: TGTGCCAGCTCACCATCGGACACCCGACGCACCACTGAAGCTTTCTTT.